A selection of T cell receptor beta chains follows, all from one sample in a study of response to subunit inactivated influenza vaccine. A single record per CDR3 protein comes from TCRdb applying MiXCR to the RT-PCR reads. The sample shows about 190,000 distinct CDR3 sequences, about 15% of them seen only once. The sample in question was CD8+ T cells sorted from PBMCs, obtained approximately 5 days after vaccination. Receptors were obtained from a man aged 50 to 60 who received an inactivated influenza vaccine. Each CDR3 is given with its conserved first and last residue. A D gene is named only where the DNA matches it firmly. Expanded clones get a size class; other rows say once, few or many, or leave the size out.

length,V,D,J,size,CDR3,DNA
14,TRBV27,TRBD2,TRBJ2-4,few,CASSTGLAGGFQYF,TGTGCCAGCAGTACCGGACTAGCGGGAGGCTTTCAGTACTTC
14,TRBV4-1,TRBD2,TRBJ2-3,many,CASSRRDYTDTQYF,TGCGCCAGCAGCCGACGGGACTACACAGATACGCAGTATTTT
16,TRBV6-2/TRBV6-3,.,TRBJ1-5,few,CASKKGGPGTNQPQHF,TGTGCCAGCAAAAAGGGGGGCCCCGGAACGAATCAGCCCCAGCATTTT
17,TRBV28,TRBD1,TRBJ2-7,few,CASSSPDRGRPTYEQYF,TGTGCCAGCAGCTCCCCGGACAGGGGGAGACCAACCTACGAGCAGTACTTC
15,TRBV6-2/TRBV6-3,TRBD1,TRBJ2-1,.,CASSYSVTGNNEQFF,TGTGCCAGCAGTTACTCCGTGACAGGGAACAATGAGCAGTTCTTC
14,TRBV20-1,.,TRBJ2-1,many,CSARDRTVSNEQFF,TGCAGTGCTAGAGATAGGACAGTCTCCAATGAGCAGTTCTTC
15,TRBV7-9,TRBD2,TRBJ2-1,many,CASSSTSGGYNEQFF,TGTGCCAGCAGCTCGACTAGCGGGGGATACAATGAGCAGTTCTTC
10,TRBV10-2,.,TRBJ2-2,.,CATLGGELFF,TGCGCCACCCTCGGCGGGGAGCTGTTTTTT
13,TRBV5-6,.,TRBJ1-1,few,CASSWTENTEAFF,TGTGCCAGCAGCTGGACAGAAAACACTGAAGCTTTCTTT
15,TRBV7-9,TRBD2,TRBJ2-3,.,CASSLPAGGPDTQYF,TGTGCCAGCAGCTTACCCGCGGGAGGGCCAGATACGCAGTATTTT
16,TRBV4-2,.,TRBJ2-7,.,CASSQDPPRDAYEQYF,TGTGCCAGCAGCCAAGATCCTCCCCGGGACGCCTACGAGCAGTACTTC
15,TRBV14,TRBD2,TRBJ2-1,.,CASSPVAGGYNEQFF,TGTGCCAGCAGCCCGGTAGCGGGAGGTTACAATGAGCAGTTCTTC
15,TRBV11-2,TRBD1,TRBJ2-7,.,CASSSRTGGYYEQYF,TGTGCCAGCAGCTCGCGGACAGGGGGCTATTACGAGCAGTACTTC
15,TRBV6-5,.,TRBJ1-1,once,CASSYGRAGNTEAFF,TGTGCCAGCAGTTACGGCCGGGCCGGGAACACTGAAGCTTTCTTT
16,TRBV15,.,TRBJ2-1,few,CATSRPSARDNNEQFF,TGTGCCACCAGCAGACCTTCCGCCCGGGACAACAATGAGCAGTTCTTC